Presented here are 32 T cell receptor beta chains from one specimen sequenced in a study of monozygotic twins with inflammatory bowel disease. TCRdb re-called the 5' RACE reads and shows each CDR3 protein once, DNA omitted. This table holds approximately 160,000 distinct CDR3 sequences. The sequenced material came from blood. These receptors all come from a human donor with ulcerative colitis or Crohn's disease, or a healthy co-twin of an affected twin (not recorded which).

This chain links TRBV6-5 with TRBJ1-1; TCRdb returns TRBD1, unconfirmable since there is no DNA. The CDR3 totals 14 residues. CDR1 and CDR2 (germline): MNHEY, SVGAGI. The CDR3 loop reads CASSYDRVYTEAFF.

This rearrangement joins TRBV24-1 to TRBJ1-5. Germline V gene data show CDR1 as KGHDR and CDR2 as SFDVKD. The CDR3 loop spans 14 amino acids. CDR3 sequence: CATSDLDSNQPQHF.

V gene TRBV5-1 combines with J gene TRBJ1-1; no DNA is available, so the TRBD1 call from TCRdb remains unchecked. Germline values: CDR1 SGHRS, CDR2 YFSETQ. The CDR3 spans 14 residues. The CDR3 here is CASSLIRGDTEAFF.

This sequence joins TRBV5-8 and TRBJ1-1. The CDR3 has 13 residues. Germline CDR1 is SGHTS and CDR2 is YDEGEE. CDR3 loop: CASSFTTNTEAFF.

The V gene is TRBV5-4, the J gene TRBJ2-3; TCRdb designates TRBD2, a call that cannot be tested without DNA. The V gene's germline CDR1 is SGHNT and CDR2 YYREEE (reference sequence). The CDR3 loop spans 16 amino acids. Here the CDR3 reads CASSNPRLAVTDTQYF.

The chain employs TRBV11-2 and TRBJ2-2. This CDR3 has 15 amino acids. In germline, CDR1 is SGHAT, CDR2 FQNNGV. The CDR3 loop reads CASSLLRGDTGELFF.

This rearrangement joins TRBV10-1 to TRBJ2-4; as DNA is missing, the TRBD1 call by TCRdb cannot be tested. Looked up from germline, CDR1 is WNHNN and CDR2 is SYGVQD (reference sequence). CDR3 size: 18 residues. CDR3: CASSEWTGPQVAKNIQYF.

CDR3 sequence reads: CSVQSGTSGRGGELFF. This chain connects TRBV29-1 to TRBJ2-2; TCRdb outputs TRBD2, but without DNA this stays unchecked. In germline, CDR1 is SQVTM, CDR2 ANQGSEA. The CDR3 consists of 16 residues.

The rearrangement joins TRBV6-1 to TRBJ1-1; no DNA is available, so the TRBD1 call from TCRdb remains unchecked. This CDR3 has 14 amino acids. Germline V gene lookup returns CDR1 MNHNS and CDR2 SASEGT. This CDR3 is CASSTGSLRTEAFF.

V gene TRBV14 combines with J gene TRBJ2-5; TCRdb's D gene call, TRBD1, goes unchecked for lack of DNA. The length of the CDR3 is 17 residues. The germline V gene encodes CDR1 SGHDN and CDR2 FVKESK. CDR3: CASSQEGQKWPKETQYF.

The gene calls are TRBV30 and TRBJ2-5; TCRdb picks TRBD1, but there is no DNA to check that call. This CDR3 is built from 14 residues. Germline CDR1 GTSNPN, CDR2 SVGIG (reference sequence). The CDR3: CAWWTGVQGETQYF.

The V call is TRBV6-1, the J call TRBJ1-2; the D gene TCRdb calls, TRBD1, cannot be checked with no DNA. The CDR3 is 13 residues long. CDR1 and CDR2 from the germline V gene are MNHNS and SASEGT. Here the CDR3 reads CASTLTGIYGYTF.

The V and J genes are TRBV6-6 and TRBJ2-7. This CDR3 spans 11 amino acids. Germline loops: CDR1 MNHNY, CDR2 SVGAGI (reference sequence). CDR3 amino acids: CASSYSGEQYF.

The CDR3 loop is CASSGTAADTQYF. V usage is TRBV5-1 and J usage is TRBJ2-3; TCRdb picks TRBD1, but there is no DNA to check that call. The CDR3 spans 13 residues. The germline gives CDR1 SGHRS, CDR2 YFSETQ.

The chain employs TRBV27 and TRBJ2-7; with no DNA, the TCRdb D assignment of TRBD1 cannot be verified. Germline loops: CDR1 MNHEY, CDR2 SMNVEV (reference sequence). The CDR3 contains 15 residues. CDR3: CASSLGGGTPSEQYF.

This chain connects TRBV10-3 to TRBJ2-7; the D call from TCRdb, TRBD1, cannot be confirmed without DNA. Germline V CDR1 and CDR2: ENHRY, SYGVKD. The CDR3 length is 13 residues. The CDR3 region is CAISEEPGQGKYF.

The chain joins TRBV10-3 to TRBJ1-6. Germline loops: CDR1 ENHRY, CDR2 SYGVKD. The CDR3 loop spans 13 amino acids. The CDR3 is CAIKRDLNSPLHF.

This rearrangement joins TRBV27 to TRBJ1-1; lacking DNA, the TRBD1 call made by TCRdb goes unchecked. The germline V gene encodes CDR1 MNHEY and CDR2 SMNVEV (reference sequence). This CDR3 contains 13 residues. CDR3 in amino acids: CATMHRVNTEAFF.

CDR3 sequence: CASSWGSGYTF. The chain is built from TRBV12-3 or TRBV12-4 and TRBJ1-2; the D call from TCRdb, TRBD1, cannot be confirmed without DNA. The CDR3 consists of 11 residues.

This chain links TRBV6-1 with TRBJ2-7; lacking DNA, the TRBD1 call made by TCRdb goes unchecked. Germline CDR1 MNHNS, CDR2 SASEGT. This CDR3 spans 16 amino acids. The CDR3 loop reads CASSRTGTTSSYEQYF.

This chain joins TRBV5-1 and TRBJ1-1; TCRdb calls TRBD1, which cannot be checked without DNA. The length of the CDR3 is 15 residues. Germline V gene lookup returns CDR1 SGHRS and CDR2 YFSETQ. CDR3 loop: CASSPTGTGLTEAFF.

J is TRBJ2-7 and V is TRBV5-1; TCRdb lists TRBD1, though no DNA is available to test this call. This CDR3 has 15 residues. Germline-derived CDR1 and CDR2 are SGHRS and YFSETQ. The CDR3: CASSIGTGVSHEQYF.

This rearrangement joins TRBV15 to TRBJ2-5; there is no DNA to check the TCRdb D call of TRBD2. The CDR3 length is 15 residues. Germline V gene lookup returns CDR1 LNHNV and CDR2 YYDKDF (reference sequence). The CDR3 region is CASAGSLSSQETQYF. The complete variable domain, with remaining parts taken from reference TRBV15 and TRBJ2-5, reads DAMVIQNPRYQVTQFGKPVTLSCSQTLNHNVMYWYQQKSSQAPKLLFHYYDKDFNNEADTPDNFQSRRPNTSFCFLDIRSPGLGDTAMYLCASAGSLSSQETQYFGPGTRLLVL.

The CDR3 is CASSFAGTGISDTQYF. The chain joins TRBV28 to TRBJ2-3; no DNA is available, so the TRBD1 call from TCRdb remains unchecked. CDR3 length: 16 residues. Germline values: CDR1 MDHEN, CDR2 SYDVKM.

The V and J genes are TRBV6-1 and TRBJ1-4; with no DNA, the TCRdb D assignment of TRBD1 cannot be verified. CDR1 is MNHNS and CDR2 is SASEGT in the germline V gene. The CDR3 totals 15 residues. CDR3 residues: CASSEVQGTNEKLFF.

V and J are TRBV20-1 and TRBJ2-3. Germline V gene data show CDR1 as DFQATT and CDR2 as SNEGSKA (reference sequence). This CDR3 region has 12 residues. CDR3 protein: CSAREEWDTQYF.

The chain couples TRBV3-1 to TRBJ2-1; the TCRdb D gene call, TRBD2, has no DNA to confirm it. Looked up from germline, CDR1 is LGHDT and CDR2 is YNNKEL (reference sequence). This CDR3 is 14 amino acids long. The CDR3 spells CASSQGGTSNEQFF.

The chain recombines TRBV20-1 with TRBJ2-5; the TCRdb D gene call, TRBD2, has no DNA to confirm it. The CDR3 length is 17 residues. From germline, CDR1 is DFQATT and CDR2 SNEGSKA (reference sequence). CDR3 loop: CSAREIRPGLAGETQYF.

The J gene is TRBJ2-3, the V gene TRBV13; the D call of TRBD1 rests on TCRdb alone, since no DNA is present to check it. This CDR3 has 17 residues. Germline V lookup: CDR1 PRHDT, CDR2 FYEKMQ (reference sequence). The CDR3 loop is CASSFGGGATSTDTQYF.

The chain recombines TRBV10-2 with TRBJ2-7; absent DNA, TCRdb's TRBD1 call cannot be checked. Looked up from germline, CDR1 is WSHSY and CDR2 is SAAADI. This CDR3 has 12 residues. The CDR3 reads CASSPGENEQYF.

This rearrangement joins TRBV2 to TRBJ2-2; there is no DNA to check the TCRdb D call of TRBD1. CDR1 and CDR2 from the germline V gene are SNHLY and FYNNEI. The CDR3 has 17 amino acids. CDR3 region: CASSEAWDTTNTGELFF.

The chain employs TRBV5-6 and TRBJ2-1; as DNA is missing, the TRBD2 call by TCRdb cannot be tested. The CDR3 has 16 amino acids. Germline V gene sequence: CDR1 SGHDT, CDR2 YYEEEE. The CDR3 is CASSGATSGYYNEQFF.